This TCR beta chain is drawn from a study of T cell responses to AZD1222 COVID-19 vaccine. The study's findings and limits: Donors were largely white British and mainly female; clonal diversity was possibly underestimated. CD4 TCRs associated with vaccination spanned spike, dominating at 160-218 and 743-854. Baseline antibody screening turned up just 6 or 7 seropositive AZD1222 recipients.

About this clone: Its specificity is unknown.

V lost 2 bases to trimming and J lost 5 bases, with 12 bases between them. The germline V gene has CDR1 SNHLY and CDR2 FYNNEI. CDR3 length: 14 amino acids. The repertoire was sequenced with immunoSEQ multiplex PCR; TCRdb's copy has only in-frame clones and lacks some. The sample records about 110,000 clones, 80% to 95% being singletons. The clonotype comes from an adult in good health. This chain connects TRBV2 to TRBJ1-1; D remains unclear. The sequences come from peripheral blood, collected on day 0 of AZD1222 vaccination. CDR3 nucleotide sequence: TGTGCCAGCAGTGAACGGGGATTTGTTACTGAAGCTTTCTTT. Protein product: CASSERGFVTEAFF.